This entry concerns a single T cell receptor (beta chain). Authors' methods: From reference gene primer amplification, estimates of nucleated cell counts were derived. The method was immunoSEQ multiplex PCR; TCRdb's version includes in-frame clones alone and lacks a portion of them. That table furnishes V, J and clone size, whereas the DNA furnished D and trimming. Counted here are 200,000 to 250,000 clones, roughly 90% occurring once; the ten biggest clones make up approximately 3.3%. The entry originates in a study of blood T cell repertoires in COVID-19. Overall study: Donors of Cohort 3 who recovered were those that had two negative PCRs, clearance, or symptom resolution. The analysed material was cDNA or gDNA that came from T cells, B-cell-depleted T cells, or PBMCs.

V was cut by 0 bases and J by 7 bases, with 12 bases left in between. In germline, CDR1 is LNHDA, CDR2 SQIVND (reference sequence). This CDR3 comprises 15 residues. Sequenced: PBMCs or T cells enriched from blood (not recorded which). The chain uses TRBV19 and TRBJ2-2; D is possibly TRBD2 (6 bases). This clonotype was sampled from a woman between 50 and 59 years old in a cohort exposed to, infected with or recovered from COVID-19 (not recorded which). The DNA of the CDR3 is TGTGCCAGTAGTATAGAGGCACGGGGGATCGGGGAGCTGTTTTTT. Translation: CASSIEARGIGELFF.